The subject of this entry is one TCR beta chain. Germline and junction disagree at one end, which may indicate a read error. The data stem from a study of glioma-infiltrating T cells. The CDR3 is made up of 17 amino acids. Germline V gene sequence: CDR1 MNHEY, CDR2 SMNVEV (reference sequence). Using RNA template, CDR3s of TCR alpha and beta were amplified with iRepertoire arm-PCR. TCRdb reanalysed the multiplex PCR reads using MiXCR and keeps one entry per CDR3 protein. The data hold some 93,000 distinct CDR3 sequences, with around 40% observed a single time. This TCR was recovered from a human donor with low-grade glioma or glioblastoma, undergoing nonglioma brain surgery, or in good health (not recorded which). V usage is TRBV27 and J usage is TRBJ1-3, with a weak D call TRBD1 (6 bases). The specimen was glioma tissue, nonneoplastic brain tissue, or PBMCs (not recorded which). The CDR3 region is CASSRRGTNLSGDTICF. CDR3 nucleotide sequence: TGTGCCAGCAGTCGCCGTGGGACAAACCTCTCTGGAGACACCATATGTTTT.